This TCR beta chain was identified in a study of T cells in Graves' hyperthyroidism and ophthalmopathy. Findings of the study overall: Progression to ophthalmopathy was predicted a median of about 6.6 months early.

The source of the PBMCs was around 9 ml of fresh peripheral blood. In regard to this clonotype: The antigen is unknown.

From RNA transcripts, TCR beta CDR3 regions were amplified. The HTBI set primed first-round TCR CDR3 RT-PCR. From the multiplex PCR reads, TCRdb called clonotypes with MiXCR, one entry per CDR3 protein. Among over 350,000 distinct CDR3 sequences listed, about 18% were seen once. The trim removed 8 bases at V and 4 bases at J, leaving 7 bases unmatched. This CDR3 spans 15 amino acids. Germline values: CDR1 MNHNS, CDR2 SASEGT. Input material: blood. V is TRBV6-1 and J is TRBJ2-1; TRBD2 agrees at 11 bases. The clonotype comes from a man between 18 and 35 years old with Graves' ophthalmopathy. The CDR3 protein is CASRISGGEYNEQFF. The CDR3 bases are TGTGCCAGCCGAATTAGCGGGGGGGAATACAATGAGCAGTTCTTC.